The 22 T cell receptor beta chains below come from one sample, sequenced in a study of blood T cell repertoires in COVID-19. The data were produced by immunoSEQ multiplex PCR, yet TCRdb's version contains in-frame clones alone and is incomplete. The data show 200,000 to 250,000 clones, 85% to 90% seen once. Sequenced sample: peripheral blood. These receptors originate from a man in his thirties or forties with COVID-19, enrolled during active disease.

The V call is TRBV12-3 or TRBV12-4, the J call TRBJ1-2; TRBD1 matches at 7 bases. There are 13 residues in the CDR3. J was trimmed by 6 bases and V by 3 bases; bases with no gene match: 4. The CDR3 DNA is TGTGCCAGCAGTTTTAGTCAGGGGGATGGCTACACCTTC. It is translated as CASSFSQGDGYTF.

V usage is TRBV9 and J usage is TRBJ2-2; D is undetermined. The CDR3 sequence is 14 residues long. Germline CDR1 reads SGDLS; CDR2 reads YYNGEE. V lost 1 base and J lost 0, with 4 bases in between. Written as DNA, the CDR3 is TGTGCCAGCAGCGTATCTACGAACACCGGGGAGCTGTTTTTT. Amino acid sequence: CASSVSTNTGELFF.

The chain has TRBV9 and TRBJ2-1, with TRBD2 identical over 11 bases. Germline CDR1 SGDLS, CDR2 YYNGEE. V was pared by 0 bases and J by 8 bases, with 13 bases of the junction left unmatched. The CDR3 sequence is 18 residues long. The CDR3 coding sequence is TGTGCCAGCAGCGTAGTGGGAGTTGTACTAGCGGGAGTGGATGAGCAGTTCTTC. Residues: CASSVVGVVLAGVDEQFF. Filled out from reference TRBV9 and TRBJ2-1, the complete variable domain reads DSGVTQTPKHLITATGQRVTLRCSPRSGDLSVYWYQQSLDQGLQFLIQYYNGEERAKGNILERFSAQQFPDLHSELNLSSLELGDSALYFCASSVVGVVLAGVDEQFFGPGTRLTVL.

The V call is TRBV7-3, the J call TRBJ1-1; a possible D gene is TRBD1 (5 bases). The germline V gene has CDR1 SGHTA and CDR2 FQGTGA. V dropped 3 bases and J dropped 8 bases, with 13 bases sitting between them. The CDR3 length is 13 residues. CDR3 in amino acids: CASSFGGRAEAFF. The CDR3 DNA reads TGTGCCAGCAGCTTCGGTGGCAGGGCCGAAGCTTTCTTT.

J is TRBJ1-1 and V is TRBV3-1 (or the pseudogene TRBV3-2); 10 bases map to TRBD1. Germline V lookup: CDR1 LGHDT, CDR2 YNNKEL (reference sequence). The CDR3 is 16 amino acids. The trim removed 1 base at V and 4 bases at J, leaving 6 bases unmatched. The CDR3 here is CASSQGLGQGPTEAFF. CDR3 sequence (DNA): TGTGCCAGCAGCCAAGGACTGGGACAGGGGCCCACTGAAGCTTTCTTT.

This clone has only one observation. CDR3 protein: CASSPGTGNSYGYTF. The DNA of the CDR3 is TGCGCCAGCAGCCCAGGGACAGGGAACAGCTATGGCTACACCTTC. The genes are TRBV5-1 and TRBJ1-2; TRBD1 matches at 9 bases. Per the germline V gene, CDR1 is SGHRS and CDR2 is YFSETQ. The V segment lost 4 bases and the J segment 4 bases; nucleotides outside the gene matches: 8. CDR3 length: 15 amino acids.

The rearrangement links TRBV7-9 to TRBJ2-1; D not certain. This CDR3 region has 14 residues. Deletions cut 2 bases from V and 6 bases from J, with 11 bases between. CDR1 SEHNR and CDR2 FQNEAQ come from the germline V gene (reference sequence). Written as DNA, the CDR3 is TGTGCCAGCAGCTTAAATCTGCTAGGCAATGAGCAGTTCTTC. Translation: CASSLNLLGNEQFF. The variable domain in full, with the rest retrieved from reference TRBV7-9 and TRBJ2-1, is DTGVSQNPRHKITKRGQNVTFRCDPISEHNRLYWYRQTLGQGPEFLTYFQNEAQLEKSRLLSDRFSAERPKGSFSTLEIQRTEQGDSAMYLCASSLNLLGNEQFFGPGTRLTVL.

On this clone: This CDR3 is also generated by other DNA sequences in the sample. The chain is built from TRBV5-4 and TRBJ1-2, with D uncertain. CDR1 is SGHNT, CDR2 YYREEE, per germline (reference sequence). Trimming removed 0 bases at V and 2 bases at J, with 5 bases between. The CDR3 is 13 residues long. The CDR3 here is CASSLDGNYGYTF. The CDR3 DNA is TGTGCCAGCAGCTTGGACGGGAACTATGGCTACACCTTC.

This clone was counted only a few times. The V call is TRBV2, the J call TRBJ2-3, with 11 positions matching TRBD2. Losses at the gene ends were 6 bases for V and 4 bases for J; bases not matched to a gene: 6. The CDR3 sequence is 15 residues long. The germline gives CDR1 SNHLY, CDR2 FYNNEI. The CDR3 DNA is TGTGCCAGCAGCCGGACTAGCGGGCACGCAGATACGCAGTATTTT. Residues: CASSRTSGHADTQYF.

The chain recombines TRBV7-9 with TRBJ2-2; D is possibly TRBD1 (5 bases). Trimming took 0 bases from V and 6 from J, leaving 5 bases between them. The CDR3 length is 13 residues. Germline V lookup: CDR1 SEHNR, CDR2 FQNEAQ (reference sequence). Here the CDR3 reads CASSLARAGELFF. For the CDR3, the DNA is TGTGCCAGCAGCTTAGCCAGGGCCGGGGAGCTGTTTTTT. The variable domain in full, completed from reference TRBV7-9 and TRBJ2-2, reads DTGVSQNPRHKITKRGQNVTFRCDPISEHNRLYWYRQTLGQGPEFLTYFQNEAQLEKSRLLSDRFSAERPKGSFSTLEIQRTEQGDSAMYLCASSLARAGELFFGEGSRLTVL.

The gene calls are TRBV28 and TRBJ1-5; 11 nucleotides agree with TRBD1. V was pared by 8 bases and J by 5 bases, with 5 bases of the junction left unmatched. The CDR3 is 14 amino acids. Germline CDR1 reads MDHEN; CDR2 reads SYDVKM. CDR3: CASWDRGTHQPQHF. Written as DNA, the CDR3 is TGTGCCAGCTGGGACAGGGGGACCCATCAGCCCCAGCATTTT.

J is TRBJ2-5 and V is TRBV11-3; D is ambiguous. Germline-derived CDR1 and CDR2 are SGHNT and YENEEA. The CDR3 totals 15 residues. The V and J ends lost 1 base and 1 base respectively, with 10 bases between them. This chain's CDR3 is CASSLGSLGQETQYF. For the CDR3, the DNA is TGTGCCAGCAGCTTAGGGAGTCTAGGCCAAGAGACCCAGTACTTC.

The chain joins TRBV5-6 to TRBJ1-2, with 9 bases identical to TRBD1. CDR3 length: 16 residues. Unmatched junction bases numbered 6, after V lost 0 bases and J lost 3 bases. CDR1 and CDR2 from the germline V gene are SGHDT and YYEEEE. CDR3 sequence (DNA): TGTGCCAGCAGCTTGGTAGGACAGGGGACTCACTATGGCTACACCTTC. Protein product: CASSLVGQGTHYGYTF.

The rearrangement links TRBV27 to TRBJ1-5, with TRBD1 as a possible D gene (5 bases). The CDR3 has 17 amino acids. V shed 0 bases and J shed 0 bases, with 12 bases lying between them. Germline V lookup: CDR1 MNHEY, CDR2 SMNVEV (reference sequence). This chain's CDR3 is CASSLSFGGYSNQPQHF. For the CDR3, the DNA is TGTGCCAGCAGTTTATCGTTCGGGGGATATAGCAATCAGCCCCAGCATTTT.

The V call is TRBV18, the J call TRBJ2-7, with 15 bases matching TRBD2. The V gene end was trimmed by 2 bases and the J gene end by 2 bases; junction bases not matched to a gene: 13. The germline gives CDR1 KGHSH, CDR2 LQKENI. The CDR3 consists of 20 residues. CDR3 residues: CASSPVAGTSGGLTTYEQYF. CDR3 DNA sequence: TGTGCCAGCTCACCAGTGGCCGGGACTAGCGGGGGGCTTACTACCTACGAGCAGTACTTC.

This chain connects TRBV7-2 to TRBJ1-5; D is ambiguous. The CDR3 has 16 amino acids. The germline V and J ends were trimmed by 0 bases and 1 base, with 10 bases remaining between them. The germline V gene has CDR1 SGHTA and CDR2 FQGNSA. The CDR3 loop reads CASSLAEGLSNQPQHF. The CDR3 nucleotides read TGTGCCAGCAGCTTAGCGGAGGGATTAAGCAATCAGCCCCAGCATTTT.

This clone was seen only once. V gene TRBV25-1 combines with J gene TRBJ1-6; D uncertain. V was trimmed by 1 base and J by 8 bases, leaving 12 bases between them. CDR1 is MGHDK, CDR2 SYGVNS, per germline. The CDR3 has 15 amino acids. CDR3 loop: CASSELRSGYSPLHF. CDR3 nucleotides: TGTGCCAGCAGTGAATTGCGATCGGGATATTCACCCCTCCACTTT. The entire variable domain, with the rest obtained from reference TRBV25-1 and TRBJ1-6, is as follows: EADIYQTPRYLVIGTGKKITLECSQTMGHDKMYWYQQDPGMELHLIHYSYGVNSTEKGDLSSESTVSRIRTEHFPLTLESARPSHTSQYLCASSELRSGYSPLHFGNGTRLTVT.

This sequence joins TRBV7-2 and TRBJ2-1; D is unclear. With 7 bases removed from V and 5 bases from J, the gap between germline ends came to 12 bases. In germline, CDR1 is SGHTA, CDR2 FQGNSA. The CDR3 runs 13 residues. CDR3 nucleotides: TGTGCCAGCAAGCCCTACTTGGACAATGAGCAGTTCTTC. Protein product: CASKPYLDNEQFF.

The rearrangement uses TRBV21-1 and TRBJ1-2; the DNA was not used to check the table's D call, TRBD1. TRBV21-1 is marked as a pseudogene. The CDR3 spans 15 residues. CDR3 sequence reads: CASSKERRVGYGYTF. CDR3 DNA: TGTGCCAGCAGCAAAGAGCGCAGGGTGGGGTATGGCTACACCTTC.

The chain uses TRBV19 and TRBJ2-3; a possible D gene is TRBD1 (5 bases). V shed 1 base and J shed 1 base, with 9 bases lying between them. CDR3 size: 15 residues. Germline values: CDR1 LNHDA, CDR2 SQIVND (reference sequence). CDR3 region: CASSIVRRGTDTQYF. The CDR3 nucleotides are TGTGCCAGTAGTATAGTTCGCAGGGGCACAGATACGCAGTATTTT.

As DNA, the CDR3 is TGTGCCACCAGCGCGACAGGGGGCATTGGCAATCAGCCCCAGCATTTT. It specifies CATSATGGIGNQPQHF. The rearrangement joins TRBV15 to TRBJ1-5; 10 bases align to TRBD1. Trimming cost V 5 bases and J 2 bases; bases outside gene matches: 6. Germline values: CDR1 LNHNV, CDR2 YYDKDF (reference sequence). The CDR3 extends over 16 amino acids.

The chain employs TRBV3-1 (or the pseudogene TRBV3-2) and TRBJ2-1; 7 bases are shared with TRBD2. The CDR3 sequence is 16 residues long. From germline, CDR1 is LGHDT and CDR2 YNNKEL (reference sequence). Trimming removed 3 bases from V and 5 bases from J; junction bases left unmatched: 10. In DNA, the CDR3 is TGTGCCAGCAGCCACGGCCGGGGGGAGCGGAACAATGAGCAGTTCTTC. Its protein is CASSHGRGERNNEQFF.